This T cell receptor beta chain originates from a study of response to subunit inactivated influenza vaccine. Study observations and caveats: There was a suggestion from the authors that each seasonal influenza vaccination recruits few new T cells.

Comments on this clonotype: The antigen remains undetermined.

TCRdb fed the RT-PCR reads into MiXCR, producing one record per CDR3 protein. The repertoire has about 520,000 distinct CDR3 sequences, 7.2% of them found once; the top ten carry 10% to 15%. Trimming removed 6 bases at V and 1 base at J, with 13 bases between. The CDR3 extends over 14 amino acids. Germline loops: CDR1 MNHNS, CDR2 SASEGT. The input for sequencing was PBMCs from blood, taken around 2 years after vaccination. This chain links TRBV6-1 with TRBJ2-7; D not certain. The receptor was derived from a man between 50 and 75 years old who received an inactivated influenza vaccine. This chain's CDR3 is CASSLPTVSYEQYF. The CDR3, as DNA: TGTGCCAGCAGCCTACCGACGGTTTCCTACGAGCAGTACTTC.